Listed below are T cell receptor beta chains from one sample, sequenced in a study of cytomegalovirus exposure and HLA in healthy donors. The method was immunoSEQ multiplex PCR; TCRdb's version includes in-frame clones alone and lacks a portion of them. The table records over 200,000 clones, more than 75% of them present only once. Material: PBMCs. The receptor source for this set is a human donor in good health. CDR3s include the opening cysteine and the closing phenylalanine or tryptophan. D genes are given only for firm matches. Clone size is stated in some rows and not others, as once, few, many or a class when expanded.

j_call | clone_size | v_call | d_call | cdr3_aa | cdr3_nt
TRBJ2-4 | . | TRBV28 | TRBD1 | CASRGETGVIAKNIQYF | TGTGCCAGCAGGGGGGAGACAGGGGTAATAGCCAAAAACATTCAGTACTTC
TRBJ1-5 | . | TRBV6-1 | . | CASSVTRDNNQPQHF | TGTGCCAGCAGTGTGACGAGGGACAACAATCAGCCCCAGCATTTT
TRBJ2-5 | . | TRBV27 | TRBD1 | CASSDRGETQYF | TGTGCCAGCAGCGACAGGGGAGAGACCCAGTACTTC
TRBJ1-1 | . | TRBV5-1 | . | CASSLRSFNGALNTEAFF | TGCGCCAGCAGCTTGCGGTCATTTAATGGGGCCCTGAACACTGAAGCTTTCTTT
TRBJ2-1 | . | TRBV6-4 | TRBD2 | CASSDSPSGILSSYNEQFF | TGTGCCAGCAGTGACTCCCCTAGCGGCATCCTTAGCTCCTACAATGAGCAGTTCTTC
TRBJ2-1 | once | TRBV19 | . | CATSRAYNEQFF | TGTGCCACCAGCAGGGCATACAATGAGCAGTTCTTC
TRBJ2-1 | . | TRBV2 | TRBD2 | CASSDLGRLAGDNEQFF | TGTGCCAGCAGTGATTTGGGTCGACTAGCGGGAGACAATGAGCAGTTCTTC
TRBJ2-6 | . | TRBV25-1 | . | CASSEFGVGGANVLTF | TGTGCCAGCAGTGAATTCGGGGTTGGTGGGGCCAACGTCCTGACTTTC
TRBJ1-2 | . | TRBV5-4 | TRBD1 | CASSWGDRPNYGYTF | TGTGCCAGCAGCTGGGGGGACAGGCCTAACTATGGCTACACCTTC
TRBJ2-7 | . | TRBV10-3 | . | CAISVTGTRNGEQYF | TGTGCCATCAGTGTCACCGGGACAAGGAACGGCGAGCAGTACTTC
TRBJ2-5 | . | TRBV11-1 | TRBD1 | CASSSRTGGIQETQYF | TGTGCCAGCAGCTCCCGAACAGGGGGCATTCAAGAGACCCAGTACTTC
TRBJ2-3 | . | TRBV28 | . | CASSFLGRDRGDTQYF | TGTGCCAGCAGTTTCCTCGGGCGGGATAGGGGAGATACGCAGTATTTT
TRBJ2-5 | . | TRBV7-9 | . | CASSLANQETQYF | TGTGCCAGCAGCTTAGCCAACCAAGAGACCCAGTACTTC
TRBJ2-1 | few | TRBV7-8 | . | CASRWGERSYNEQFF | TGTGCCAGCAGGTGGGGGGAGCGATCCTACAATGAGCAGTTCTTC
TRBJ2-3 | once | TRBV27 | TRBD2 | CASSPWTSGGVDTQYF | TGTGCCAGCAGTCCATGGACTAGCGGAGGTGTAGATACGCAGTATTTT
TRBJ1-2 | few | TRBV6-5 | . | CASNSYPGQGYTF | TGTGCCAGCAATTCATATCCAGGGCAAGGCTACACCTTC
TRBJ1-2 | . | TRBV7-8 | TRBD1 | CASSETGNYGYTF | TGTGCCAGCAGCGAGACAGGGAACTATGGCTACACCTTC
TRBJ2-5 | . | TRBV6-6 | . | CASSYSAGPARETQYF | TGTGCCAGCAGTTACAGCGCGGGACCCGCTCGAGAGACCCAGTACTTC
TRBJ2-5 | once | TRBV6-5 | . | CASRIARRFGETQYF | TGTGCCAGCAGAATAGCCCGACGGTTTGGAGAGACCCAGTACTTC
TRBJ1-5 | . | TRBV6-1 | . | CASSDLGRRGNQPQHF | TGTGCCAGCAGTGACCTAGGGAGGAGAGGCAATCAGCCCCAGCATTTT
TRBJ2-1 | . | TRBV29-1 | . | CSVRSSYNEQFF | TGCAGCGTTCGGAGCTCCTACAATGAGCAGTTCTTC
TRBJ2-3 | few | TRBV7-8 | . | CASSLAQADTQYF | TGTGCCAGCAGCTTAGCCCAGGCAGATACGCAGTATTTT
TRBJ2-2 | . | TRBV4-2 | TRBD2 | CASSQGLAGVATGELFF | TGTGCCAGCAGCCAAGGACTAGCGGGAGTAGCCACCGGGGAGCTGTTTTTT